This T cell receptor (beta chain) was sequenced for a study of blood T cell repertoires in COVID-19. The CDR3 is 12 amino acids. The V end lost 4 bases, the J end lost 10 bases, and 8 bases lay between the germline ends. Germline values: CDR1 MDHEN, CDR2 SYDVKM. Assay: immunoSEQ multiplex PCR; the TCRdb copy retains only in-frame clones and omits some. The data show approximately 250,000 clones, approximately 86% seen once. Material: peripheral blood. The clonotype was recovered from a woman aged 55-75 years with COVID-19, enrolled during active disease. The rearrangement joins TRBV28 to TRBJ1-6, with D unclear. The CDR3 reads CASSSGSSPLHF. Written as DNA, the CDR3 is TGTGCCAGCAGTTCCGGGTCCTCACCCCTCCACTTT.